These T cell receptor beta chains were read from a single sample in a study of early T cells in non-severe SARS-CoV-2 infection. A single record per CDR3 protein comes from TCRdb applying MiXCR to the 5' RACE reads. Of over 95,000 distinct CDR3 sequences listed, approximately 15% are singletons. Sequencing was performed on whole blood. These receptors were taken from an adult who was a healthcare worker with PCR-confirmed SARS-CoV-2 infection or an uninfected control (not recorded which). Both conserved end residues are part of each CDR3. A D gene is named only where the DNA matches it firmly. The size entry is marked missing in some rows and otherwise reads once, few, many or a size class.

clone size | J gene | V gene | D gene | CDR3 protein | CDR3 DNA
few | TRBJ2-1 | TRBV7-8 | . | CASSPRVSLVVLNNEQFF | TGTGCCAGCAGCCCCCGGGTTAGTTTGGTAGTATTAAACAATGAGCAGTTCTTC
. | TRBJ2-3 | TRBV7-2 | TRBD2 | CASSLWGAPLAGVRNTQYF | TGTGCCAGCAGCTTATGGGGCGCCCCTCTAGCGGGAGTACGAAATACGCAGTATTTT
many | TRBJ1-2 | TRBV6-6 | . | CASSYSFSRAVYGYTF | TGTGCCAGCAGTTACTCATTCAGTCGGGCAGTCTATGGCTACACCTTC
few | TRBJ1-2 | TRBV4-2 | TRBD1 | CASSQPGTDYPTYGYTF | TGTGCCAGCAGCCAGCCCGGGACAGACTACCCTACATATGGCTACACCTTC
few | TRBJ1-5 | TRBV19 | . | CASSINYVESNQPQHF | TGTGCCAGTAGTATTAACTATGTGGAGAGCAATCAGCCCCAGCATTTT
many | TRBJ1-1 | TRBV9 | . | CASSVGLLNTEAFF | TGTGCCAGCAGCGTAGGCCTCCTGAACACTGAAGCTTTCTTT
. | TRBJ2-7 | TRBV30 | TRBD2 | CAWGEGLFYEQYF | TGTGCCTGGGGCGAGGGACTATTCTACGAGCAGTACTTC
many | TRBJ2-3 | TRBV5-6 | TRBD2 | CASSSIGTSGSTDTQYF | TGTGCCAGCAGCTCTATAGGGACTAGCGGGAGCACAGATACGCAGTATTTT
. | TRBJ1-2 | TRBV14 | . | CASSPGVNYGYTF | TGTGCCAGCAGCCCGGGGGTAAACTATGGCTACACCTTC
. | TRBJ2-1 | TRBV28 | . | CASRSGSSYNEQFF | TGTGCCAGCAGGTCAGGTAGCTCCTACAATGAGCAGTTCTTC
. | TRBJ2-7 | TRBV13 | TRBD1 | CASSLLQGGSYEQYF | TGTGCCAGCAGCTTGTTACAGGGGGGCTCCTACGAGCAGTACTTC
. | TRBJ2-3 | TRBV7-2 | TRBD2 | CASRAGADTDTQYF | TGTGCCAGCAGAGCGGGGGCCGACACAGATACGCAGTATTTT
few | TRBJ1-1 | TRBV11-2 | . | CASGLLTRVTEAFF | TGTGCCAGCGGCCTGTTAACCAGGGTCACTGAAGCTTTCTTT
. | TRBJ1-2 | TRBV6-1 | . | CASRVMEGANYGYTF | TGTGCCAGCAGGGTCATGGAGGGGGCTAACTATGGCTACACCTTC
few | TRBJ2-7 | TRBV28 | . | CASSLGVGRSYEQYF | TGTGCCAGCAGTTTAGGCGTGGGCAGGTCTTACGAGCAGTACTTC
. | TRBJ2-3 | TRBV6-2/TRBV6-3 | TRBD2 | CASSYGLAVTDTQYF | TGTGCCAGCTCTTATGGACTAGCGGTGACAGATACGCAGTATTTT
. | TRBJ2-7 | TRBV3-1 | . | CASSQVDPKRGSYEQYF | TGTGCCAGCAGCCAAGTTGACCCAAAACGGGGCTCCTACGAGCAGTACTTC
few | TRBJ1-5 | TRBV28 | . | CASTDSNQPQHF | TGTGCCAGCACCGATAGCAATCAGCCCCAGCATTTT
many | TRBJ2-1 | TRBV20-1 | TRBD2 | CSAVLAGGVNEQFF | TGCAGTGCCGTTCTAGCGGGGGGGGTTAATGAGCAGTTCTTC
. | TRBJ2-7 | TRBV30 | . | CAWSWEYEQYF | TGTGCCTGGAGTTGGGAATACGAGCAGTACTTC
few | TRBJ1-6 | TRBV20-1 | . | CSARVSTDSPLHF | TGCAGTGCTAGAGTATCGACGGATTCACCCCTCCACTTT
. | TRBJ2-5 | TRBV10-3 | TRBD1 | CAIKTTGDETQYF | TGTGCCATCAAAACGACAGGGGACGAGACCCAGTACTTC
. | TRBJ2-3 | TRBV30 | TRBD1 | CAWSPNDRGTQYF | TGTGCCTGGAGTCCTAACGACAGGGGAACGCAGTATTTT
. | TRBJ1-1 | TRBV7-2 | . | CASSLVGDSEAFF | TGTGCCAGCAGCTTAGTAGGGGACTCTGAAGCTTTCTTT
many | TRBJ2-7 | TRBV7-8 | . | CASSQAGGAPEQYF | TGTGCCAGCAGCCAAGCCGGGGGCGCACCCGAGCAGTACTTC
many | TRBJ1-2 | TRBV5-1 | . | CASRGQSYTF | TGCGCCAGCAGAGGACAGAGCTACACCTTC
few | TRBJ1-1 | TRBV7-2 | . | CASSSTRVNTEAFF | TGTGCCAGCAGCTCGACCAGGGTGAACACTGAAGCTTTCTTT
. | TRBJ2-5 | TRBV9 | TRBD2 | CASSPTGTSEETQYF | TGTGCCAGCAGCCCGACTGGGACTAGTGAAGAGACCCAGTACTTC
. | TRBJ2-2 | TRBV19 | . | CASKGGPISNTGELFF | TGTGCCAGTAAAGGGGGACCGATTTCGAACACCGGGGAGCTGTTTTTT
. | TRBJ1-4 | TRBV5-1 | . | CASSSTGRSNEKLFF | TGCGCCAGCAGCTCTACAGGACGTTCGAATGAAAAACTGTTTTTT
. | TRBJ2-1 | TRBV18 | TRBD2 | CASSPSSGRFNNEQFF | TGTGCCAGCTCACCATCTAGCGGGAGATTCAACAATGAGCAGTTCTTC